The entry that follows covers one T cell receptor (beta chain) sequence. The entry originates in a study of blood T cell repertoires in COVID-19. The CDR3 is 13 residues long. Germline assignment: CDR1 WSHSY and CDR2 SAAADI. Trimming stripped 9 bases from V and 3 bases from J, with 11 bases between. The method was immunoSEQ multiplex PCR; TCRdb's version includes in-frame clones alone and lacks a portion of them. The repertoire holds fewer than 40,000 clones, roughly nine tenths seen once, with roughly 25% in the top ten. The chain carries TRBV10-2 and TRBJ1-4; D uncertain. What was sequenced was peripheral blood. This TCR was recovered from a woman aged 80 or over with active or convalescent COVID-19. DNA for the CDR3: TGCGCCAGTTGGCGAGGTTCTAATGAAAAACTGTTTTTT. This gives the protein CASWRGSNEKLFF.